This T cell receptor beta chain was obtained from a study of CD8+ T cells in alopecia areata. Germline CDR1 and CDR2: MNHEY and SVGAGI. V gave up 4 bases and J gave up 2 bases; unmatched junction bases: 3. CDR3 length: 14 amino acids. Following extraction, RNA underwent reverse transcription to cDNA, which served as the sequencing template. Profiled with immunoSEQ multiplex PCR; TCRdb holds only in-frame clones, not every one. The sample carries some 51,000 clones, about 96% recorded once. This chain joins TRBV6-5 and TRBJ2-7; 9 bases line up with TRBD1. This clonotype originated in a human donor with alopecia areata. Sequenced here: CD8+ T cells sorted from blood, sampled at week 0. The CDR3 reads CASSSDRGPYEQYF. The CDR3 DNA sequence: TGTGCCAGCAGTTCGGACAGGGGCCCCTACGAGCAGTACTTC.